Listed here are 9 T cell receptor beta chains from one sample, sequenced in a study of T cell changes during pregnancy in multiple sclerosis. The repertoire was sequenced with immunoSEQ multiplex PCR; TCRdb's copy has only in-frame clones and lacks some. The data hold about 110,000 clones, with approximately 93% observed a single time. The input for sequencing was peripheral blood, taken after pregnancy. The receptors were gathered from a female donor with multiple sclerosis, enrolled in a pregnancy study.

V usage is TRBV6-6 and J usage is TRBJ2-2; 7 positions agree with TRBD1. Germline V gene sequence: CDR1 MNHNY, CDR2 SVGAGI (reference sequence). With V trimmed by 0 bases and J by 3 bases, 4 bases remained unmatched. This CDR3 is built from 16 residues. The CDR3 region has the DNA TGTGCCAGCAGTTACTCAAGGGGGCCGGACACCGGGGAGCTGTTTTTT. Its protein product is CASSYSRGPDTGELFF.

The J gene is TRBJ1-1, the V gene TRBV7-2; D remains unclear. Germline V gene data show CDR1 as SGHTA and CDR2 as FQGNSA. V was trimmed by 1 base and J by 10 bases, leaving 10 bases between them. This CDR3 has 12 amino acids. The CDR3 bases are TGTGCCAGCAGCTTAGACCTGTTTAGAGCTTTCTTT. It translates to CASSLDLFRAFF. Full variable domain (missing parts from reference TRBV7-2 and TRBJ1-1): GAGVSQSPSNKVTEKGKDVELRCDPISGHTALYWYRQSLGQGLEFLIYFQGNSAPDKSGLPSDRFSAERTGGSVSTLTIQRTQQEDSAVYLCASSLDLFRAFFGQGTRLTVV.

CDR3 bases: TGCGCCAGCAGCTTGGCCTCAGACAGGGTCATGAACACTGAAGCTTTCTTT. This codes for CASSLASDRVMNTEAFF. V gene TRBV5-1 combines with J gene TRBJ1-1, with TRBD1 matching 7 bases. Per germline, CDR1 SGHRS and CDR2 YFSETQ. The length of the CDR3 is 17 residues. V shed 0 bases and J 0 bases; nucleotides not matched to a gene: 8.

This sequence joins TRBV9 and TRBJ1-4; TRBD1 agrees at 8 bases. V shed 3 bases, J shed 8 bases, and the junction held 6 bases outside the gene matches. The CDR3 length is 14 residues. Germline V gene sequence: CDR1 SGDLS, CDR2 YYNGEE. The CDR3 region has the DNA TGTGCCAGCAGCGCCCCGACAGGGGAAGAAAAACTGTTTTTT. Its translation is CASSAPTGEEKLFF.

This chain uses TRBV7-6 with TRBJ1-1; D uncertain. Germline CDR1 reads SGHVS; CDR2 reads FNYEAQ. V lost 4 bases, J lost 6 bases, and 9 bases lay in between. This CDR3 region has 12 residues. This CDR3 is CASSSSGSEAFF. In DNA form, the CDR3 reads TGTGCCAGCAGCTCAAGCGGATCTGAAGCTTTCTTT.

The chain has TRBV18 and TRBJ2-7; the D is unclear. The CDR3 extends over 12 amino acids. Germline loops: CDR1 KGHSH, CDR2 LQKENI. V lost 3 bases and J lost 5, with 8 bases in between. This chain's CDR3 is CASSPPVHEQYF. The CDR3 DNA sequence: TGTGCCAGCTCACCTCCCGTCCACGAGCAGTACTTC.

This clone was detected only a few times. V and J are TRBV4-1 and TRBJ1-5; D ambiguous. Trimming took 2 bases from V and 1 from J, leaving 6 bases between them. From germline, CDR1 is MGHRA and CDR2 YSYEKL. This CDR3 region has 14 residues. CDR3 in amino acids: CASSQLGSNQPQHF. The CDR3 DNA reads TGCGCCAGCAGCCAACTGGGCAGCAATCAGCCCCAGCATTTT.

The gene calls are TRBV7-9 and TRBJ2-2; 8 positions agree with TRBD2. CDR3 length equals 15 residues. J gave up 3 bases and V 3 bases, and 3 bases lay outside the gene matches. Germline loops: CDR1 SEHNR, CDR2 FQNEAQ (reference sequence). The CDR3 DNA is TGTGCCAGCAGCTTCCGGGAGGGCGACACCGGGGAGCTGTTTTTT. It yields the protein CASSFREGDTGELFF.

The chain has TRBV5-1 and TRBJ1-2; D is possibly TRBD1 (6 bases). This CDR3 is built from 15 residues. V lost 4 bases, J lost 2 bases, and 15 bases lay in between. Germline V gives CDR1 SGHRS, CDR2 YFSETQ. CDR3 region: CASSLDRLSNYGYTF. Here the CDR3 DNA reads TGCGCCAGCAGCCTAGACAGGTTAAGCAACTATGGCTACACCTTC.